The 18 T cell receptor beta chains below all came from one sample that was sequenced in a study of blood T cell repertoires in COVID-19 (dated by TCRdb to 2019 to 2021). Libraries were made using the immunoSEQ multiplex PCR assay. Imported from immuneACCESS, the table was reduced by TCRdb to in-frame sequences with V and J called. These copies leave out some clones; in studies compared against another copy, an unresolved V gene accounts for under half, and the cause of the remainder is not known. The sample profile shows about 140,000 clones; more than 80% of them were found once. 5.5% to 7% of the sample is taken by the ten largest. Sequencing was performed on peripheral blood. The receptors were gathered from a human donor in a cohort sampled during active COVID-19.

In its sample, this clone was seen once. The chain is built from TRBV6-1 and TRBJ2-7, with TRBD2 matching over 8 bases. Per germline, CDR1 MNHNS and CDR2 SASEGT. V was clipped by 7 bases and J by 5 bases; unmatched bases: 7. This CDR3 comprises 13 residues. The CDR3 coding sequence is TGTGCCAGCACCTACGGGGGGGTCGACGAGCAGTACTTC. Protein: CASTYGGVDEQYF.

The rearrangement joins TRBV2 to TRBJ2-7; D possibly corresponds to TRBD2 (5 bases). With 6 bases removed from V and 7 bases from J, the gap between germline ends came to 13 bases. This CDR3 spans 12 amino acids. Looked up from germline, CDR1 is SNHLY and CDR2 is FYNNEI. DNA of the CDR3: TGTGCCAGCAGAGAGAGGGCTTGGGAGCAGTACTTC. Its translation: CASRERAWEQYF.

The chain uses TRBV7-5 and TRBJ1-5; TRBD1 is the table's D call and was not checked against the DNA. TRBV7-5 represents a pseudogene. This CDR3 spans 15 amino acids. In nucleotides, the CDR3 is TGTGCCAGAAGCTTAGACACAATCAACAATCAGCCCCAGCATTTT. It yields the protein CARSLDTINNQPQHF.

The chain carries TRBV7-2 and TRBJ2-7; 11 positions agree with TRBD1. Germline assignment: CDR1 SGHTA and CDR2 FQGNSA. With 5 bases clipped from V and 8 bases from J, the junction kept 5 bases outside the gene matches. This CDR3 region has 13 residues. CDR3 sequence: CASSEGQGDKQYF. The CDR3 coding sequence is TGTGCCAGCAGCGAGGGACAGGGGGATAAGCAGTACTTC.

This clone was counted ten times or more. This chain uses TRBV7-9 with TRBJ2-1, with D possibly TRBD2 on 5 matching bases. The ends were cut back, 5 bases at V and 9 bases at J, with 8 bases in the middle. The germline gives CDR1 SEHNR, CDR2 FQNEAQ (reference sequence). The CDR3 sequence is 11 residues long. CDR3 coding DNA: TGTGCCAGCAGCACAGCGGCTGAGCAGTTCTTC. It encodes CASSTAAEQFF.

The chain is built from TRBV25-1 and TRBJ1-3; D is undetermined. The CDR3 has 12 amino acids. Germline assignment: CDR1 MGHDK and CDR2 SYGVNS. V gave up 4 bases and J gave up 10 bases, with 11 bases separating them. The CDR3 DNA sequence: TGTGCCAGCAGTGGCACGGGTCTTACCATATATTTT. Translating it yields CASSGTGLTIYF.

For the CDR3, the DNA is TGTGCCGCCTCAACGGGGGGGCTAGTAGATACGCAGTATTTT. It is translated as CAASTGGLVDTQYF. The chain combines TRBV3-1 (or the pseudogene TRBV3-2) with TRBJ2-3; 8 bases map to TRBD2. The V gene's germline CDR1 is LGHDT and CDR2 YNNKEL (reference sequence). The CDR3 has 14 amino acids. After removal of 11 bases from V and 5 bases from J, the junction contained 12 bases not matched to a gene.

This sequence joins TRBV2 and TRBJ2-3; 10 bases agree with TRBD2. The CDR3 sequence is 14 residues long. Unmatched junction bases numbered 3, after V lost 7 bases and J lost 2 bases. Germline values: CDR1 SNHLY, CDR2 FYNNEI. The CDR3 reads CASTSGGNTDTQYF. The CDR3 DNA reads as TGTGCCAGCACTAGCGGGGGTAACACAGATACGCAGTATTTT.

The rearrangement uses TRBV12-5 and TRBJ2-1; TRBD1 aligns across 8 bases. Germline V gives CDR1 LGHNT, CDR2 FRNRAP. V was clipped by 6 bases and J by 2 bases; unmatched bases: 6. The length of the CDR3 is 15 residues. The DNA of the CDR3 is TGTGCTAGTGGATGGACAGGGTTTACCTACAATGAGCAGTTCTTC. It translates to CASGWTGFTYNEQFF.

A few counts support this clone. The chain links TRBV6-6 to TRBJ1-6; TRBD1 might be the D (5 bases). The germline V gene has CDR1 MNHNY and CDR2 SVGAGI (reference sequence). CDR3 length equals 14 residues. The V gene lost 6 bases and the J gene lost 11 bases, with 17 bases spanning the gap. CDR3 DNA: TGTGCCAGCAGCGACAGACCTAATTCGACACCCCTCCACTTT. Encoded protein: CASSDRPNSTPLHF.

This clone was seen once. The chain employs TRBV14 and TRBJ2-3; 7 bases fit TRBD1. J gave up 8 bases and V 5 bases, and 7 bases lay outside the gene matches. Germline values: CDR1 SGHDN, CDR2 FVKESK. CDR3 length: 13 amino acids. In DNA, the CDR3 is TGTGCCAGCAGCTTAGCACAGGGGATTACGCAGTATTTT. It encodes CASSLAQGITQYF.

V and J are TRBV19 and TRBJ1-5; TRBD1 agrees at 10 bases. Germline V lookup: CDR1 LNHDA, CDR2 SQIVND (reference sequence). The CDR3 extends over 17 amino acids. V was pared by 4 bases and J by 2 bases, with 8 bases of the junction left unmatched. CDR3 in amino acids: CASSTRDRGGGNQPQHF. CDR3 coding DNA: TGTGCCAGTAGTACCCGGGACAGGGGAGGGGGCAATCAGCCCCAGCATTTT. Variable domain in full (rest from reference TRBV19 and TRBJ1-5): DGGITQSPKYLFRKEGQNVTLSCEQNLNHDAMYWYRQDPGQGLRLIYYSQIVNDFQKGDIAEGYSVSREKKESFPLTVTSAQKNPTAFYLCASSTRDRGGGNQPQHFGDGTRLSIL.

The J gene is TRBJ1-2, the V gene TRBV19; tentatively, D is TRBD1 (6 bases). This CDR3 contains 15 residues. V was cut by 4 bases and J by 6 bases, with 18 bases left in between. Germline CDR1 reads LNHDA; CDR2 reads SQIVND (reference sequence). DNA of the CDR3: TGTGCCAGTAGTAGAGGGGGAGAAGATTGGGATGGCTACACCTTC. Translation gives CASSRGGEDWDGYTF.

This chain's CDR3 is CASSGPTGGLGGTGELFF. The CDR3 DNA sequence: TGTGCCAGCAGTGGGCCCACGGGGGGGCTTGGTGGCACCGGGGAGCTGTTTTTT. The chain employs TRBV2 and TRBJ2-2; TRBD2 matches 8 bases. The length of the CDR3 is 18 residues. In germline, CDR1 is SNHLY, CDR2 FYNNEI. Germline trimming cut 4 bases from V and 4 bases from J; bases unmatched to any gene: 14.

The V gene is TRBV2, the J gene TRBJ1-5; D remains ambiguous. This CDR3 spans 14 amino acids. Deletions cut 1 base from V and 3 bases from J, with 7 bases between. Germline V CDR1 and CDR2: SNHLY, FYNNEI. CDR3 amino acids: CASSEGYTNQPQHF. CDR3 nucleotides: TGTGCCAGCAGTGAAGGGTACACCAATCAGCCCCAGCATTTT.

This clone has only one observation. The chain combines TRBV4-1 with TRBJ1-2; the match to TRBD1 covers 12 bases. Germline CDR1 MGHRA, CDR2 YSYEKL. V was clipped by 5 bases and J by 9 bases; unmatched bases: 16. The CDR3 is 17 amino acids. CDR3 region: CASSAGDRGLLTMRYTF. DNA of the CDR3: TGCGCCAGCAGCGCCGGGGACAGGGGGCTATTAACTATGCGCTACACCTTC.

This clone occurred once. The rearrangement links TRBV9 to TRBJ2-3, with 9 bases aligning to TRBD2. The ends lost 1 base at V and 6 bases at J; junction bases unmatched: 9. Germline V lookup: CDR1 SGDLS, CDR2 YYNGEE. This CDR3 has 16 amino acids. The CDR3 region is CASSVWEAGGRDTQYF. The CDR3 DNA is TGTGCCAGCAGCGTATGGGAAGCGGGGGGAAGGGATACGCAGTATTTT. Together with reference TRBV9 and TRBJ2-3, the CDR3 gives the full variable domain: DSGVTQTPKHLITATGQRVTLRCSPRSGDLSVYWYQQSLDQGLQFLIQYYNGEERAKGNILERFSAQQFPDLHSELNLSSLELGDSALYFCASSVWEAGGRDTQYFGPGTRLTVL.

The chain combines TRBV7-2 with TRBJ1-2, with 7 bases aligning to TRBD1. There are 12 residues in the CDR3. With 6 bases clipped from V and 10 bases from J, the junction kept 8 bases outside the gene matches. Per the germline V gene, CDR1 is SGHTA and CDR2 is FQGNSA. The CDR3, as DNA: TGTGCCAGCAGACCCGGGACAGCCCACTACACCTTC. Its translation: CASRPGTAHYTF.